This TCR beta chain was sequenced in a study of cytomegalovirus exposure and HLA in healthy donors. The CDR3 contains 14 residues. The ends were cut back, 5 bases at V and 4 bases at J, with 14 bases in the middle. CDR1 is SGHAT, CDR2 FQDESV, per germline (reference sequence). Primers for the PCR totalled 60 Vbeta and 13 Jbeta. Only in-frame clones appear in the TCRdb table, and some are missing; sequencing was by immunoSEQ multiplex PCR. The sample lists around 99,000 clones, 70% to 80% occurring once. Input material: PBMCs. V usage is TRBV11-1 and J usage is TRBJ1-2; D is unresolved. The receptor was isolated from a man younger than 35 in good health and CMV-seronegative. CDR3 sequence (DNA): TGTGCCAGCAGCCCCCGGCCCCGCGGCTATGGCTACACCTTC. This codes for CASSPRPRGYGYTF. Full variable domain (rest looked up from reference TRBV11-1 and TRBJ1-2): EAEVAQSPRYKITEKSQAVAFWCDPISGHATLYWYRQILGQGPELLVQFQDESVVDDSQLPKDRFSAERLKGVDSTLKIQPAELGDSAMYLCASSPRPRGYGYTFGSGTRLTVV.